The 16 T cell receptor beta chains below all came from one sample that was sequenced in a study of blood T cell repertoires in COVID-19. Clones were read by immunoSEQ multiplex PCR, and TCRdb kept only the in-frame ones, dropping some. The sample lists some 83,000 clones; around 83% were seen once. Sequencing was done on a sample of peripheral blood. Receptor source: a man aged 45-65 years with acute or convalescent COVID-19.

The chain joins TRBV19 to TRBJ2-5, with 7 bases matching TRBD1. The CDR3 consists of 14 residues. The J segment lost 5 bases and the V segment lost 5 bases, leaving 8 bases of the junction unmatched. Germline loops: CDR1 LNHDA, CDR2 SQIVND (reference sequence). CDR3 DNA sequence: TGTGCCAGTAGTCCCGGGACAGACCTGGAGACCCAGTACTTC. This gives the protein CASSPGTDLETQYF.

The chain joins TRBV27 to TRBJ2-3, with 10 bases fitting TRBD1. The CDR3 runs 16 residues. Losses at the gene ends were 6 bases for V and 6 bases for J; bases not matched to a gene: 12. CDR1 is MNHEY, CDR2 SMNVEV, per germline (reference sequence). The CDR3 protein is CASRLTGTGASDTQYF. For the CDR3, the DNA is TGTGCCAGCAGACTAACCGGGACAGGGGCTTCGGATACGCAGTATTTT.

The V gene is TRBV2, the J gene TRBJ2-7, with 11 positions matching TRBD2. V gave up 5 bases and J gave up 5 bases; unmatched junction bases: 11. The CDR3 covers 16 residues. CDR1 and CDR2 from the germline V gene are SNHLY and FYNNEI. The CDR3 loop reads CASSLRVAGGNHEQYF. CDR3 coding DNA: TGTGCCAGCAGTCTAAGGGTAGCGGGAGGGAACCACGAGCAGTACTTC.

In nucleotides, the CDR3 is TGCAGCGTTGATAGCGGGAGGGCTTACAATGAGCAGTTCTTC. This translates into CSVDSGRAYNEQFF. This sequence joins TRBV29-1 and TRBJ2-1; TRBD2 agrees at 11 bases. V shed 3 bases and J 4 bases; nucleotides not matched to a gene: 2. Germline V lookup: CDR1 SQVTM, CDR2 ANQGSEA. This CDR3 contains 14 residues.

The chain carries TRBV19 and TRBJ1-5; D perhaps matches TRBD1 (5 bases). V was pared by 4 bases and J by 0 bases, with 10 bases between. Germline values: CDR1 LNHDA, CDR2 SQIVND (reference sequence). This CDR3 is built from 15 residues. In DNA form, the CDR3 reads TGTGCCAGTAGTACGACAGTTGGTAGCAATCAGCCCCAGCATTTT. It codes for CASSTTVGSNQPQHF.

The chain carries TRBV4-3 and TRBJ2-3; D is unresolved. The length of the CDR3 is 14 residues. Trimming removed 0 bases from V and 2 bases from J, with 6 bases in between. In germline, CDR1 is LGHNA, CDR2 YSLEER. CDR3 in DNA: TGCGCCAGCAGCCAAGATTCCTACACAGATACGCAGTATTTT. Translated, it gives CASSQDSYTDTQYF.

V gene TRBV6-2 or TRBV6-3 combines with J gene TRBJ2-1; 9 bases are a match to TRBD2. V was clipped by 4 bases and J by 2 bases; unmatched bases: 6. Per germline, CDR1 MNHEY and CDR2 SVGEGT. The CDR3 has 16 residues. CDR3 nucleotides: TGTGCCAGCAGTTCCAGAGCGGGAGGAACCTACAATGAGCAGTTCTTC. It codes for CASSSRAGGTYNEQFF.

The chain employs TRBV7-2 and TRBJ1-2; tentative D call: TRBD1 (6 bases). Germline V gene lookup returns CDR1 SGHTA and CDR2 FQGNSA. Trimming removed 0 bases from V and 2 bases from J, with 7 bases in between. The CDR3 extends over 14 amino acids. The CDR3 spells CASSLAGTNYGYTF. The CDR3 region has the DNA TGTGCCAGCAGCTTAGCAGGGACAAACTATGGCTACACCTTC.

V gene TRBV9 combines with J gene TRBJ2-5, with D possibly TRBD2 on 6 matching bases. CDR3 length: 14 residues. Trimming removed 3 bases at V and 5 bases at J, with 14 bases between. CDR1 and CDR2 (germline): SGDLS, YYNGEE. CDR3: CASSGRGGAETQYF. CDR3 nucleotides: TGTGCCAGCAGCGGCCGGGGAGGAGCGGAGACCCAGTACTTC.

The V gene is TRBV28, the J gene TRBJ1-2; D is undetermined. The CDR3 runs 13 residues. In germline, CDR1 is MDHEN, CDR2 SYDVKM. Between the trimmed V and J ends, which lost 7 bases and 3 bases, there was a span of 12 bases. CDR3 residues: CASTLQRDYGYTF. Written as DNA, the CDR3 is TGTGCCAGCACCCTTCAACGAGACTATGGCTACACCTTC.

The genes are TRBV30 and TRBJ1-5; possible D gene TRBD1, 5 bases. Trimming took 3 bases from V and 0 from J, leaving 9 bases between them. The CDR3 runs 14 residues. The V gene's germline CDR1 is GTSNPN and CDR2 SVGIG (reference sequence). CDR3 DNA sequence: TGTGCCTGGAGGGCGGGGGGTAGCAATCAGCCCCAGCATTTT. Translated: CAWRAGGSNQPQHF.

The CDR3 DNA is TGTGCCAGCAGCCCCCTCAGATTCTACGAGCAGTACTTC. Encoded protein: CASSPLRFYEQYF. The chain couples TRBV7-9 to TRBJ2-7; D is undetermined. The V end was cut by 5 bases, the J end by 3 bases, with 11 bases between. CDR1 is SEHNR, CDR2 FQNEAQ, per germline (reference sequence). This CDR3 is built from 13 residues.

The chain couples TRBV7-2 to TRBJ1-2; D gene unclear. In germline, CDR1 is SGHTA, CDR2 FQGNSA. This CDR3 is 14 amino acids long. Trimming left V 1 base short and J 2 bases short, with 8 bases between. The CDR3 DNA is TGTGCCAGCAGCTTAGATGGGCAGAACTATGGCTACACCTTC. Translating it yields CASSLDGQNYGYTF.

CDR3 residues: CASSFRDNYGYTF. The CDR3 DNA follows: TGTGCCAGCAGTTTTCGGGATAACTATGGCTACACCTTC. The V call is TRBV27, the J call TRBJ1-2; D uncertain. Germline V gene sequence: CDR1 MNHEY, CDR2 SMNVEV (reference sequence). The CDR3 contains 13 residues. V lost 3 bases and J 1 base, leaving 6 bases between the germline ends.

The rearrangement joins TRBV2 to TRBJ1-1, with TRBD1 matching 10 bases. V gave up 7 bases and J gave up 0 bases; unmatched junction bases: 11. Germline CDR1 is SNHLY and CDR2 is FYNNEI. The CDR3 length is 17 residues. The CDR3 DNA sequence: TGTGCCAGCAACCGCCCACCGGGACAGGGGATGAACACTGAAGCTTTCTTT. Its protein is CASNRPPGQGMNTEAFF.

Points on this clone: A junction end diverges from the germline sequence, so it may reflect a read error. The rearrangement uses TRBV11-2 and TRBJ1-2; 7 bases line up with TRBD1. Germline lookup yields CDR1 SGHAT and CDR2 FQNNGV. The CDR3 has 12 residues. CDR3 protein: CASSYSGRDRDF. Here the CDR3 DNA reads TGTGCCAGCAGCTACTCGGGACGGGACAGAGACTTC.